This TCR beta chain is from a study of response to subunit inactivated influenza vaccine. The CDR3 extends over 15 amino acids. V shed 1 base and J shed 0 bases, with 10 bases lying between them. The V gene's germline CDR1 is MGHRA and CDR2 YSYEKL. Only a few counts were recorded for this clonotype. What it recognizes is unknown. Study outcomes and limitations: The authors put forward the suggestion that each seasonal influenza vaccination may bring in only a limited number of new T cells.

TCRdb redid the calling of the RT-PCR reads with MiXCR, one entry per CDR3 protein. This table holds about 300,000 distinct CDR3 sequences, 22% found once. The source of this sequence is a man in his fifties or sixties who received an inactivated influenza vaccine. Sequences were derived from PBMCs from blood, sampled less than 22 months after vaccination. The V gene is TRBV4-1, the J gene TRBJ2-7; D call uncertain. The CDR3 protein is CASSQGLQNSYEQYF. Here the CDR3 DNA reads TGCGCCAGCAGCCAAGGATTGCAGAACTCCTACGAGCAGTACTTC.